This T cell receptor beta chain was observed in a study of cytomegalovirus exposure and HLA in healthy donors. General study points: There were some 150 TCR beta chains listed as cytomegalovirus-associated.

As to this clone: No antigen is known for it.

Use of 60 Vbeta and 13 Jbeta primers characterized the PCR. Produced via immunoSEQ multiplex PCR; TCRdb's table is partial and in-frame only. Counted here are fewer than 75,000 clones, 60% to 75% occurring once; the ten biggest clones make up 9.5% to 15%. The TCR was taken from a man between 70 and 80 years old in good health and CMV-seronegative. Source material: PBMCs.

The CDR3 bases are TGCGCCAGCAGCCAACACTGGACAGCGAACACTGAAGCTTTCTTT. It is translated as CASSQHWTANTEAFF. The chain uses TRBV4-3 and TRBJ1-1; D perhaps matches TRBD1 (6 bases). The CDR3 consists of 15 residues. Trimming stripped 2 bases from V and 1 base from J, with 11 bases between. Germline lookup yields CDR1 LGHNA and CDR2 YSLEER.